Below, 7 T cell receptor beta chains from the same sample are listed, as sequenced in a study of cytomegalovirus exposure and HLA in healthy donors. PCR was performed using 60 Vbeta and 13 Jbeta primers. TCRdb's table, derived via immunoSEQ multiplex PCR, lists solely in-frame clones and lacks some. The repertoire includes roughly 140,000 clones, 60% to 85% of them detected once, and approximately 2.9% sits in the top ten. The sample comprised PBMCs. The receptors originated from a man between 35 and 55 years old in good health and CMV-seropositive.

V usage is TRBV18 and J usage is TRBJ1-1, with D possibly matching TRBD1 (6 bases). Germline-derived CDR1 and CDR2 are KGHSH and LQKENI. The germline V and J ends were trimmed by 8 bases and 4 bases, with 26 bases remaining between them. This CDR3 is 17 amino acids long. In DNA, the CDR3 is TGTGCCAGCCTTCACCACCGTGGGGCAGGGGCAAGCACTGAAGCTTTCTTT. Protein sequence: CASLHHRGAGASTEAFF.

This clone was found a few times. The chain joins TRBV28 to TRBJ2-7; 12 bases agree with TRBD2. The CDR3 runs to 16 residues. V shed 2 bases, J shed 7 bases, and the junction held 9 bases outside the gene matches. Germline CDR1 and CDR2: MDHEN and SYDVKM. The chain's CDR3 is CASSLSPSGRAGEQYF. CDR3 DNA: TGTGCCAGCAGTTTAAGTCCTAGCGGGAGGGCGGGAGAGCAGTACTTC.

The V call is TRBV11-2, the J call TRBJ1-2; 8 positions match TRBD1. The V and J ends lost 5 bases and 7 bases, in that order; junction bases with no gene match: 6. The CDR3 covers 13 residues. Per germline, CDR1 SGHAT and CDR2 FQNNGV. In DNA form, the CDR3 reads TGTGCCAGCAGCAAGGACAGGGAGGGTGGCTACACCTTC. Its protein is CASSKDREGGYTF.

This chain joins TRBV19 and TRBJ1-5, with D maybe TRBD1 (6 bases). The CDR3 totals 18 residues. Germline V lookup: CDR1 LNHDA, CDR2 SQIVND (reference sequence). The V gene lost 3 bases and the J gene lost 1 base, with 19 bases spanning the gap. The CDR3 protein is CASSIGVRGPLSNQPQHF. CDR3 coding DNA: TGTGCCAGTAGTATCGGGGTCAGGGGTCCTCTAAGCAATCAGCCCCAGCATTTT.

The CDR3 DNA is TGTGCCAGTAGTATGGACAGGGGTCTAGGAGCTTTCTTT. Encoded protein: CASSMDRGLGAFF. The chain is built from TRBV19 and TRBJ1-1, with 9 bases lining up with TRBD1. Germline CDR1 reads LNHDA; CDR2 reads SQIVND (reference sequence). Losses at the gene ends were 3 bases for V and 10 bases for J; bases not matched to a gene: 6. The CDR3 runs 13 residues.

The rearrangement uses TRBV19 and TRBJ1-5; 8 nucleotides align to TRBD1. The CDR3 contains 16 residues. From germline, CDR1 is LNHDA and CDR2 SQIVND (reference sequence). Trimming took 7 bases from V and 5 from J; bases not matched to a gene: 13. CDR3 in amino acids: CASTDQGAGVYQPQHF. The CDR3, as DNA: TGTGCCAGTACCGATCAGGGGGCAGGGGTCTATCAGCCCCAGCATTTT.

The rearrangement uses TRBV11-2 and TRBJ2-7; D is possibly TRBD1 (6 bases). Trimming removed 3 bases from V and 6 bases from J, with 24 bases in between. The germline V gene has CDR1 SGHAT and CDR2 FQNNGV. This CDR3 spans 17 amino acids. DNA for the CDR3: TGTGCCAGCAGCTTCCGACAGGCTAACCAGCTCATACGCGAGCAGTACTTC. This gives the protein CASSFRQANQLIREQYF. Full variable domain (missing parts from reference TRBV11-2 and TRBJ2-7): EAGVAQSPRYKIIEKRQSVAFWCNPISGHATLYWYQQILGQGPKLLIQFQNNGVVDDSQLPKDRFSAERLKGVDSTLKIQPAKLEDSAVYLCASSFRQANQLIREQYFGPGTRLTVT.